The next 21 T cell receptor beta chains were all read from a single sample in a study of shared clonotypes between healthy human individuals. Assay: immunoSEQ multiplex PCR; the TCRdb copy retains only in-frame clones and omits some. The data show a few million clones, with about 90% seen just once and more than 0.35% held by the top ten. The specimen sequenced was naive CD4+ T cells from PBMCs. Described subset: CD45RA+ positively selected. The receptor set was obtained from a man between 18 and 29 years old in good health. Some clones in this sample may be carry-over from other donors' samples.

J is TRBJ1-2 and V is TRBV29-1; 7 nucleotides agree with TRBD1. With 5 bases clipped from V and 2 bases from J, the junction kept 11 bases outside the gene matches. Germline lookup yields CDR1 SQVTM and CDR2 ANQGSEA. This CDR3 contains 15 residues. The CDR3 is CSVQLGTAENYGYTF. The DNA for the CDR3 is TGCAGCGTTCAACTAGGGACAGCCGAGAACTATGGCTACACCTTC.

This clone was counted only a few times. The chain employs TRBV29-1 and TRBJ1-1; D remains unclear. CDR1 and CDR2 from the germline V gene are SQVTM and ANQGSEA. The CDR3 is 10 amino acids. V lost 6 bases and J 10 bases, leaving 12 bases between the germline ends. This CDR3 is CSVDEVVAFF. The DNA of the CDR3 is TGCAGCGTGGATGAAGTGGTAGCTTTCTTT.

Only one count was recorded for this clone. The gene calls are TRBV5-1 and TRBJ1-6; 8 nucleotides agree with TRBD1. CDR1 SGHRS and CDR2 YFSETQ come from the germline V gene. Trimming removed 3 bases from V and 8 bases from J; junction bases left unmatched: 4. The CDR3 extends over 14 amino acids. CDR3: CASSSDRGDSPLHF. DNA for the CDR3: TGCGCCAGCAGCTCAGACAGGGGAGATTCACCCCTCCACTTT.

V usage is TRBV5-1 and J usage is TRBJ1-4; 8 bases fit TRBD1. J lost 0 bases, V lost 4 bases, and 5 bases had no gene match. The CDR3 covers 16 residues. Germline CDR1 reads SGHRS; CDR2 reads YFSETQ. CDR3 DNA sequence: TGCGCCAGCAGCCCCGGGACAGGCGCAACTAATGAAAAACTGTTTTTT. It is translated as CASSPGTGATNEKLFF.

Here the CDR3 reads CASSQEPRALSGSPLHF. The CDR3 nucleotides read TGTGCCAGCAGCCAAGAACCCAGGGCCCTTAGCGGTTCACCCCTCCACTTT. The chain carries TRBV7-9 and TRBJ1-6; D might be TRBD1 (5 bases). V was shortened by 5 bases and J by 9 bases, with 23 bases between the two germline ends. Germline lookup yields CDR1 SEHNR and CDR2 FQNEAQ (reference sequence). The CDR3 has 17 residues.

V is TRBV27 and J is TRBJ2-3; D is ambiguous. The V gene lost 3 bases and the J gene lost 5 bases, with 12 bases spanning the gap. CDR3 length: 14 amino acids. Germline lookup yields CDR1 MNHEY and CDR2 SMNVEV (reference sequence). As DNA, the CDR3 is TGTGCCAGCAGTTTGGTGCAGGTTGGAGATACGCAGTATTTT. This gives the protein CASSLVQVGDTQYF.

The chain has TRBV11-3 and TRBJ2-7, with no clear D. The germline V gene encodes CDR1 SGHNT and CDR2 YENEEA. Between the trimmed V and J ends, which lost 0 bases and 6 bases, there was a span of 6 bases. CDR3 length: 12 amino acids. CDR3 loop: CASSLDLSEQYF. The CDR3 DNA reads TGTGCCAGCAGCTTAGACCTCTCCGAGCAGTACTTC.

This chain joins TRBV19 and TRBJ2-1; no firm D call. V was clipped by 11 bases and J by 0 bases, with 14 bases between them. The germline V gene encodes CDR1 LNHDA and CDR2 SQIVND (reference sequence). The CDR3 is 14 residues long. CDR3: CAVTPRSSYNEQFF. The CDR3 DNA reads TGTGCCGTAACCCCAAGGAGCTCCTACAATGAGCAGTTCTTC.

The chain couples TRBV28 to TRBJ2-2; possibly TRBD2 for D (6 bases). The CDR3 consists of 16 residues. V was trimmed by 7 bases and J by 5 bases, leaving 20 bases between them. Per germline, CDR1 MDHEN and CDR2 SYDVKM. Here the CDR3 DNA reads TGTGCCAGCAAAGGTCCCGGCAGGGACTTAACCGGGGAGCTGTTTTTT. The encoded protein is CASKGPGRDLTGELFF.

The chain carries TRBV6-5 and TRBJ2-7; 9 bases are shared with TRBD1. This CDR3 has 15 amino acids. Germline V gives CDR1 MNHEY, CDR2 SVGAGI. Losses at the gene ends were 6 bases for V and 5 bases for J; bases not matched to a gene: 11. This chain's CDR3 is CASRRRTGEWDEQYF. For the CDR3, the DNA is TGTGCCAGCAGACGCCGGACAGGGGAATGGGACGAGCAGTACTTC.

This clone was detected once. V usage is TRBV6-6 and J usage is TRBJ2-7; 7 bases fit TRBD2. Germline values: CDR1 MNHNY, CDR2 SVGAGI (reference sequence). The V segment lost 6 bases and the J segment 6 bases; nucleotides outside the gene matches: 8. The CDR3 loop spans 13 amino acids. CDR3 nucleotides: TGTGCCAGCAGCCAGAGACTAGCTGGCGAGCAGTACTTC. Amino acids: CASSQRLAGEQYF.

This chain's CDR3 is CASAGTLQETQYF. The CDR3 bases are TGCGCCAGCGCCGGGACACTTCAAGAGACCCAGTACTTC. The chain employs TRBV5-1 and TRBJ2-5; the D gene is possibly TRBD1 (6 bases). V shed 7 bases and J shed 2 bases, with 12 bases lying between them. The CDR3 consists of 13 residues. Per germline, CDR1 SGHRS and CDR2 YFSETQ.

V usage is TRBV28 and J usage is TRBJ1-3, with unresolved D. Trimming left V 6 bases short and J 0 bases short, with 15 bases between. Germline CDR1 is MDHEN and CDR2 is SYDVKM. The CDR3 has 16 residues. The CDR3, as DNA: TGTGCCAGCAGCCAAGCCGGACGGCTCTCTGGAAACACCATATATTTT. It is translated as CASSQAGRLSGNTIYF.

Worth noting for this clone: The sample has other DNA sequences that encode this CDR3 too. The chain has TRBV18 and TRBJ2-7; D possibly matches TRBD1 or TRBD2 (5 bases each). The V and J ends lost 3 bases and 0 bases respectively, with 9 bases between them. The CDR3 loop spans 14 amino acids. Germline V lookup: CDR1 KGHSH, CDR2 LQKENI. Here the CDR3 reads CASSPPGSSYEQYF. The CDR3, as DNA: TGTGCCAGCTCACCTCCAGGGAGCTCCTACGAGCAGTACTTC.

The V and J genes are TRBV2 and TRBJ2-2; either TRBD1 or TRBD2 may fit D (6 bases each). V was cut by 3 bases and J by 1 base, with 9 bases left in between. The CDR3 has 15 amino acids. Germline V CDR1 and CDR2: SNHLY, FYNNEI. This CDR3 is CASSDRGRNTGELFF. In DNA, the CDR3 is TGTGCCAGCAGTGACCGGGGGCGGAACACCGGGGAGCTGTTTTTT.

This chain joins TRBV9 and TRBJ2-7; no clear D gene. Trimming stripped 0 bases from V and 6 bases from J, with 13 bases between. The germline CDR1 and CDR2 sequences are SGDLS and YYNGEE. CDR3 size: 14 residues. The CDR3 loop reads CASSVATSVGEQYF. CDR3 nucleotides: TGTGCCAGCAGCGTAGCTACCAGCGTCGGCGAGCAGTACTTC.

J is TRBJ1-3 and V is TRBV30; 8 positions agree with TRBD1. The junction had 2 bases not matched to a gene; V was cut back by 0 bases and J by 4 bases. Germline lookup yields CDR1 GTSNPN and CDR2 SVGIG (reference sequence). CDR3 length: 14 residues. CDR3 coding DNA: TGTGCCTGGAGTGTTGGACAGGGCGGAAACACCATATATTTT. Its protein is CAWSVGQGGNTIYF.

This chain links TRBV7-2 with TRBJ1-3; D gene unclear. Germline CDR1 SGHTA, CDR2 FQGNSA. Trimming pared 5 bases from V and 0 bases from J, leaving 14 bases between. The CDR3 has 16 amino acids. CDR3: CASSPGFAPSGNTIYF. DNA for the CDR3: TGTGCCAGCAGCCCCGGGTTTGCACCCTCTGGAAACACCATATATTTT.

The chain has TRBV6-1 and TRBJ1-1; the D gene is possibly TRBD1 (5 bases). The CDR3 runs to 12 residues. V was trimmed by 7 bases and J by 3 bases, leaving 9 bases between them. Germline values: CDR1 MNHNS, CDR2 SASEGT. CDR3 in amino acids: CASTGRYTEAFF. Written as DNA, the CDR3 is TGTGCCAGCACGGGACGGTACACTGAAGCTTTCTTT.

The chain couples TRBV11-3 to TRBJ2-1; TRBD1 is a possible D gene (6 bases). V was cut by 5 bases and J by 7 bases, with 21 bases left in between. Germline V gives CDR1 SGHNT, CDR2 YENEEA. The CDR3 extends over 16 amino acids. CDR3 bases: TGTGCCAGCAGCGCCCGGGCTGGCGCAGGGGCGAATGAGCAGTTCTTC. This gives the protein CASSARAGAGANEQFF. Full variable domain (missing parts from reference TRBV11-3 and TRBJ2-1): EAGVVQSPRYKIIEKKQPVAFWCNPISGHNTLYWYLQNLGQGPELLIRYENEEAVDDSQLPKDRFSAERLKGVDSTLKIQPAELGDSAVYLCASSARAGAGANEQFFGPGTRLTVL.

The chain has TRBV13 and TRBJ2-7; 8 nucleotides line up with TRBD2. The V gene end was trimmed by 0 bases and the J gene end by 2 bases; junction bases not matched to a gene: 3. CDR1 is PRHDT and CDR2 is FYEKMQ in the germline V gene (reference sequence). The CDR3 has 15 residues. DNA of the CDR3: TGTGCCAGCAGCTTAGGGTCGGGAGGGCCCTACGAGCAGTACTTC. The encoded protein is CASSLGSGGPYEQYF.